This T cell receptor (beta chain) was found in a study of Ad26.COV2.S vaccination and SARS-CoV-2 variants. Turning to the study itself: Participants got Ad26.COV2.S intramuscularly, once or twice 56 days apart.

TCRdb keeps only in-frame clones here, not all; method: immunoSEQ multiplex PCR. The sample lists 400,000 to 500,000 clones, 89% seen once, with around 2.6% in the top ten. Overall study results and limits: It is possible that the TCR breadth and depth analyses underestimated the total T cell responses.

Germline V lookup: CDR1 SGHNT, CDR2 YYREEE (reference sequence). CDR3 length equals 15 residues. The ends were cut back, 5 bases at V and 0 bases at J, with 14 bases in the middle. Treatment of the sample: 15 to 20 received Ad26.COV2.S at low or high dose, single or two shots; about 5 received placebo; per-sample allocation not given. Repertoires come from day 63 after the first vaccine or placebo injection. Note on this clone: Its antigen is unidentified.

This TCR was sampled from a person aged 18-60 years who received the Ad26.COV2.S COVID-19 vaccine or a placebo. This chain connects TRBV5-4 to TRBJ1-2; perhaps TRBD1 as D (6 bases). The sample here was peripheral blood, taken in a trial of Ad26.COV2.S vaccine versus placebo. The CDR3 reads CASRIGQSANYGYTF. The CDR3 nucleotides read TGTGCCAGCAGAATCGGACAGTCAGCTAACTATGGCTACACCTTC.